The rows below give T cell receptor beta chains drawn from one sample of a study of neurological immune-mediated disorders. Each CDR3 protein is one row after TCRdb ran MiXCR on the 5' RACE reads. The table shows 70,000 to 95,000 distinct CDR3 sequences, with about 15% occurring only once. Sequenced sample: PBMCs. The receptors derive from a middle-aged woman in good health. Each CDR3 is given with its conserved first and last residue. Fields, in order: J gene, clone size, V gene, D gene, CDR3 length, CDR3 protein, CDR3 DNA. A D gene is named only where the DNA matches it firmly. Part of the rows lack a size; the others show once, few, many or a class for expanded clones.

TRBJ2-2	many	TRBV10-3	-	14	CAISAVSRTGELFF	TGTGCCATCAGTGCCGTATCCCGGACCGGGGAGCTGTTTTTT
TRBJ2-4	many	TRBV12-3/TRBV12-4	-	16	CASSPSYGKAKNIQYF	TGTGCCAGCAGTCCATCCTACGGGAAAGCCAAAAACATTCAGTACTTC
TRBJ2-6	many	TRBV5-1	-	16	CASSLGYSSGANVLTF	TGCGCCAGCAGCTTGGGTTACAGCTCTGGGGCCAACGTCCTGACTTTC
TRBJ2-3	many	TRBV27	-	12	CASRDMTDTQYF	TGTGCCAGTAGGGACATGACAGATACGCAGTATTTT
TRBJ2-3	many	TRBV6-5	-	17	CASSSTRPGASTDTQYF	TGTGCCAGCAGCTCAACTAGGCCTGGGGCGAGCACAGATACGCAGTATTTT
TRBJ2-7	many	TRBV27	TRBD2	15	CASSLSGGTSSEQYF	TGTGCCAGCAGTTTATCGGGAGGGACTAGCTCCGAGCAGTACTTC
TRBJ1-2	many	TRBV7-9	-	15	CASSLAEGSFYGYTF	TGTGCCAGCAGCTTAGCGGAAGGGTCGTTCTATGGCTACACCTTC
TRBJ2-3	many	TRBV10-1	-	17	CASSETESSGVMDTQYF	TGCGCCAGCAGTGAGACGGAGTCGTCCGGGGTAATGGATACGCAGTATTTT
TRBJ2-2	many	TRBV9	-	16	CASSRNPGPDTGELFF	TGTGCCAGCAGTCGTAATCCGGGGCCCGACACCGGGGAGCTGTTTTTT
TRBJ2-1	-	TRBV6-5	-	15	CASSYSSDRRNEQFF	TGTGCCAGCAGTTACTCCTCGGATAGGCGCAATGAGCAGTTCTTC
TRBJ2-5	many	TRBV6-1	-	11	CASGEKETQYF	TGTGCCAGCGGTGAAAAAGAGACCCAGTACTTC
TRBJ1-5	many	TRBV28	-	14	CASSLRPRNQPQHF	TGTGCCAGCAGTTTGCGGCCCCGCAATCAGCCCCAGCATTTT
TRBJ2-1	many	TRBV27	-	13	CASSFSGVDEQFF	TGTGCCAGCAGTTTCTCCGGGGTCGATGAGCAGTTCTTC
TRBJ2-2	medium-sized	TRBV5-4	-	11	CASRGTGELFF	TGTGCCAGCCGGGGGACCGGGGAGCTGTTTTTT
TRBJ2-6	-	TRBV3-1	-	15	CASRHGSAGANVLTF	TGTGCCAGCAGACACGGATCCGCTGGGGCCAACGTCCTGACTTTC
TRBJ2-3	-	TRBV7-8	-	16	CASSPPWGTNTDTQYF	TGTGCCAGCAGCCCCCCCTGGGGTACTAACACAGATACGCAGTATTTT
TRBJ2-3	-	TRBV14	-	13	CASSRQITDTQYF	TGTGCCAGCAGCCGGCAGATCACAGATACGCAGTATTTT